These 22 T cell receptor beta chains originate from one sample sequenced in a study of blood T cell repertoires in COVID-19. Assay used: immunoSEQ multiplex PCR; TCRdb lists only in-frame clones, some missing. Here the sample spans around 160,000 clones, 80% being singletons. Sequences were obtained from PBMCs or T cells enriched from blood (not recorded which). These receptor sequences come from a woman aged 60-75 years who had recovered from COVID-19.

The chain recombines TRBV2 with TRBJ2-7; D not resolved. V was clipped by 6 bases and J by 3 bases, with 9 bases between them. This CDR3 has 12 residues. Germline V gene lookup returns CDR1 SNHLY and CDR2 FYNNEI. CDR3 protein: CASSDLNYEQYF. The CDR3 DNA is TGTGCCAGCAGCGACTTGAACTACGAGCAGTACTTC.

The chain joins TRBV6-5 to TRBJ1-2; 8 nucleotides agree with TRBD1. CDR3 size: 12 residues. Trimming took 4 bases from V and 8 from J; bases not matched to a gene: 3. The germline V gene has CDR1 MNHEY and CDR2 SVGAGI. This CDR3 is CASSFRTGGYTF. DNA for the CDR3: TGTGCCAGCAGTTTTCGGACAGGGGGCTACACCTTC.

The chain is built from TRBV6-4 and TRBJ2-3, with D perhaps TRBD2 (6 bases). Deletions cut 6 bases from V and 0 bases from J, with 10 bases between. CDR1 and CDR2 from the germline V gene are MRHNA and SNTAGT. The CDR3 is 14 amino acids. The CDR3 DNA reads TGTGCCAGCAGCCGTGCGGGAAGCACAGATACGCAGTATTTT. It codes for CASSRAGSTDTQYF.

The V and J genes are TRBV5-1 and TRBJ2-5; 8 bases map to TRBD2. The CDR3 totals 15 residues. V lost 4 bases and J lost 1; bases outside the gene matches: 6. Looked up from germline, CDR1 is SGHRS and CDR2 is YFSETQ. The CDR3 is CASSIGGAGQETQYF. CDR3 DNA sequence: TGCGCCAGCAGCATCGGGGGGGCCGGCCAAGAGACCCAGTACTTC.

The chain uses TRBV6-5 and TRBJ1-6, with 8 bases aligning to TRBD1. The germline gives CDR1 MNHEY, CDR2 SVGAGI. V lost 5 bases and J lost 9; bases outside the gene matches: 0. The CDR3 is 12 residues long. The DNA for the CDR3 is TGTGCCAGCAGTACAGGGGGTTCACCCCTCCACTTT. Residues: CASSTGGSPLHF.

The V gene is TRBV30, the J gene TRBJ1-4; unclear D gene. Germline V CDR1 and CDR2: GTSNPN, SVGIG (reference sequence). There are 13 residues in the CDR3. Trimming removed 1 base from V and 8 bases from J, with 11 bases in between. The CDR3 region has the DNA TGTGCCTGGAGTGGAGGGCGAGGGGAAAAACTGTTTTTT. Protein sequence: CAWSGGRGEKLFF.

The chain employs TRBV18 and TRBJ1-5; D not certain. Germline V gene sequence: CDR1 KGHSH, CDR2 LQKENI. The CDR3 is 14 amino acids. V lost 3 bases to trimming and J lost 0 bases, with 6 bases between them. In DNA, the CDR3 is TGTGCCAGCTCACCCGACAATAGCAATCAGCCCCAGCATTTT. Translating it yields CASSPDNSNQPQHF.

The V call is TRBV27, the J call TRBJ2-1, with a tentative D call TRBD2 (6 bases). CDR1 MNHEY and CDR2 SMNVEV come from the germline V gene (reference sequence). The CDR3 sequence is 15 residues long. V was cut by 4 bases and J by 2 bases, with 12 bases left in between. The CDR3 bases are TGTGCCAGCAGTTGGGGGACTGCGACCTACAATGAGCAGTTCTTC. Protein sequence: CASSWGTATYNEQFF.

The chain is built from TRBV2 and TRBJ2-3; 7 bases line up with TRBD1. The CDR3 runs to 12 residues. The germline V gene encodes CDR1 SNHLY and CDR2 FYNNEI. The V gene end was trimmed by 6 bases and the J gene end by 6 bases; junction bases not matched to a gene: 3. In DNA, the CDR3 is TGTGCCAGCAGAAGACAGGGCGATACGCAGTATTTT. Translation: CASRRQGDTQYF.

The chain employs TRBV9 and TRBJ2-7, with unresolved D. Germline V gene lookup returns CDR1 SGDLS and CDR2 YYNGEE. This CDR3 spans 15 amino acids. Between the trimmed V and J ends, which lost 0 bases and 3 bases, there was a span of 13 bases. CDR3 coding DNA: TGTGCCAGCAGCGTAGGGGCCAACGTGCTCTACGAGCAGTACTTC. Its translation: CASSVGANVLYEQYF.

The sample holds a few counts of this clone. This CDR3 is CASSQGRDNQPQHF. In DNA form, the CDR3 reads TGTGCCAGCAGCCAGGGGCGAGACAATCAGCCCCAGCATTTT. The V call is TRBV2, the J call TRBJ1-5, with a possible D match to TRBD1 (6 bases). The CDR3 spans 14 residues. CDR1 and CDR2 (germline): SNHLY, FYNNEI. V was clipped by 6 bases and J by 3 bases, with 12 bases between them.

V is TRBV10-3 and J is TRBJ2-3; D gene unclear. From germline, CDR1 is ENHRY and CDR2 SYGVKD. The CDR3 length is 11 residues. Trimming took 5 bases from V and 5 from J, leaving 5 bases between them. The CDR3 bases are TGTGCCATCAGTTTTCAAGATACGCAGTATTTT. Translating gives CAISFQDTQYF.

This CDR3 is CASSESGAGYGYTF. The CDR3 DNA is TGTGCCAGCAGTGAATCCGGAGCGGGGTATGGCTACACCTTC. V is TRBV25-1 and J is TRBJ1-2; D unclear. The CDR3 has 14 amino acids. Trimming shortened V by 1 base and J by 5 bases, and 11 bases separated the two germline ends. Germline CDR1 reads MGHDK; CDR2 reads SYGVNS.

The V call is TRBV25-1, the J call TRBJ1-6; TRBD1 is a possible D gene (5 bases). CDR3 length: 16 amino acids. The germline V gene encodes CDR1 MGHDK and CDR2 SYGVNS. The V end lost 4 bases, the J end lost 2 bases, and 12 bases lay between the germline ends. CDR3 region: CASSVDGGTYNSPLHF. CDR3 nucleotides: TGTGCCAGCAGTGTTGACGGGGGAACCTATAATTCACCCCTCCACTTT.

This chain uses TRBV14 with TRBJ2-2; D remains ambiguous. The CDR3 consists of 15 residues. Per the germline V gene, CDR1 is SGHDN and CDR2 is FVKESK. The V end lost 1 base, the J end lost 3 bases, and 9 bases lay between the germline ends. The DNA for the CDR3 is TGTGCCAGCAGCCAAGTTTCGGAGTACACCGGGGAGCTGTTTTTT. It encodes CASSQVSEYTGELFF.

The CDR3 here is CSVDAVSVLTF. For the CDR3, the DNA is TGCAGCGTTGATGCGGTTTCCGTCCTGACTTTC. The rearrangement uses TRBV29-1 and TRBJ2-6; D unresolved. The CDR3 has 11 amino acids. The germline gives CDR1 SQVTM, CDR2 ANQGSEA. The V gene lost 3 bases and the J gene lost 12 bases, with 9 bases spanning the gap.

The chain combines TRBV7-8 with TRBJ1-5; D perhaps matches TRBD1 (6 bases). Per the germline V gene, CDR1 is SGHVS and CDR2 is FQNEAQ. The CDR3 loop spans 16 amino acids. V was cut by 2 bases and J by 4 bases, with 15 bases left in between. CDR3 residues: CASSLLGYRGNQPQHF. CDR3 bases: TGTGCCAGCAGCTTATTGGGTTATAGGGGGAATCAGCCCCAGCATTTT.

V usage is TRBV6-5 and J usage is TRBJ2-1; weak D call: TRBD2 (7 bases). CDR3 length: 14 residues. V was trimmed by 2 bases and J by 5 bases, leaving 10 bases between them. CDR1 is MNHEY and CDR2 is SVGAGI in the germline V gene. CDR3 DNA sequence: TGTGCCAGCAGTTACGAGCGGGACAACAATGAGCAGTTCTTC. As protein: CASSYERDNNEQFF.

The chain recombines TRBV12-3 or TRBV12-4 with TRBJ2-7, with D possibly matching TRBD2 (5 bases). V was clipped by 5 bases and J by 3 bases, with 11 bases between them. CDR3 size: 13 residues. As DNA, the CDR3 is TGTGCCAGCAGTGGAGGACGGGACTACGAGCAGTACTTC. Its protein product is CASSGGRDYEQYF.

The CDR3 DNA reads as TGTGCCAGCTCACCATTCGGAGGTCGAGAGACCCAGTACTTC. Translated, it gives CASSPFGGRETQYF. V usage is TRBV18 and J usage is TRBJ2-5; D is perhaps TRBD2 (5 bases). The CDR3 contains 14 residues. Between the trimmed V and J ends, which lost 2 bases and 4 bases, there was a span of 11 bases. CDR1 KGHSH and CDR2 LQKENI come from the germline V gene.

This clone was seen only once. V gene TRBV12-3 or TRBV12-4 combines with J gene TRBJ1-1; 9 nucleotides agree with TRBD1. V shed 7 bases and J 9 bases; nucleotides not matched to a gene: 6. The CDR3 is made up of 12 amino acids. In nucleotides, the CDR3 is TGTGCCAGCATGCCTGGGACAGGGAAAGCTTTCTTT. Its translation is CASMPGTGKAFF.

J is TRBJ2-1 and V is TRBV15; 16 bases are shared with TRBD2. The CDR3 runs 19 residues. J was trimmed by 4 bases and V by 8 bases; bases with no gene match: 14. Germline CDR1 reads LNHNV; CDR2 reads YYDKDF (reference sequence). CDR3 sequence: CATQTGTSGGAFRYNEQFF. The CDR3 nucleotides are TGTGCCACCCAGACAGGGACTAGCGGGGGGGCCTTCCGGTACAATGAGCAGTTCTTC.